This is a list of T cell receptor beta chains from one sample in a study of STAT3 mutations in large granular lymphocyte leukemia. Measured with immunoSEQ multiplex PCR; TCRdb has only the in-frame clones, and not every one. The repertoire holds several thousand clones, with about 88% as singletons. Material for sequencing was peripheral blood mononuclear cells. These TCRs come from a man of 80 years or more with T-cell large granular lymphocyte leukemia. Some clones in this sample may be carry-over from other donors' samples. The CDR3 runs from the conserved cysteine through the conserved F or W. A D gene is named only where the DNA matches it firmly. Expanded clones are given a class, and other clones once, few, many or no size at all.

size: NA
D: TRBD2
V: TRBV5-1
J: TRBJ2-3
DNA: TGCGCCAGCAGCCGAGAGGGGCAGGGAGGGACAGATACGCAGTATTTT
CDR3: CASSREGQGGTDTQYF

size: NA
D: NA
V: TRBV27
J: TRBJ1-6
DNA: TGTGCCAGCACCCGATGGGCCCTCGTTTCACCCCTCCACTTT
CDR3: CASTRWALVSPLHF

size: NA
D: NA
V: TRBV11-3
J: TRBJ2-5
DNA: TGTGCCAGCAGCTTAGATGGTGAGACCCAGTACTTC
CDR3: CASSLDGETQYF

size: NA
D: NA
V: TRBV15
J: TRBJ2-7
DNA: TGTGCCACCAGCAGAGGTTCCTACGAGCAGTACTTC
CDR3: CATSRGSYEQYF

size: NA
D: TRBD2
V: TRBV30
J: TRBJ2-3
DNA: TGTGCCTGGGCGAAGCGGGGAGATACGCAGTATTTT
CDR3: CAWAKRGDTQYF

size: few
D: TRBD1
V: TRBV6-1
J: TRBJ1-5
DNA: TGTGCCAGCAGTAGAGGACAGGGTAGCAATCAGCCCCAGCATTTT
CDR3: CASSRGQGSNQPQHF

size: NA
D: NA
V: TRBV9
J: TRBJ1-4
DNA: TGTGCCAGCAGGAAAGTTGCAACTAATGAAAAACTGTTTTTT
CDR3: CASRKVATNEKLFF

size: NA
D: NA
V: TRBV9
J: TRBJ1-5
DNA: TGTGCCAGCAGCGTAGAGCCAGCAGTGGGCAATCAGCCCCAGCATTTT
CDR3: CASSVEPAVGNQPQHF

size: NA
D: NA
V: TRBV4-3
J: TRBJ2-3
DNA: TGCGCCAGCAGCCAAGTGGACTCCGATACGCAGTATTTT
CDR3: CASSQVDSDTQYF

size: NA
D: NA
V: TRBV19
J: TRBJ2-3
DNA: TGTGCCAGTAGTCCAACCACAGATACGCAGTATTTT
CDR3: CASSPTTDTQYF

size: once
D: NA
V: TRBV5-4
J: TRBJ1-2
DNA: TGTGCCAGCAGCTTGTCGGGGGGGTCCTATGTCTACACCTTC
CDR3: CASSLSGGSYVYTF

size: NA
D: TRBD1
V: TRBV5-4
J: TRBJ2-2
DNA: TGTGCCAGCAGCTTCCCGACAGGGGGAGGTATGGAGGAGCTGTTTTTT
CDR3: CASSFPTGGGMEELFF

size: NA
D: NA
V: TRBV27
J: TRBJ1-5
DNA: TGTGCCAGCAAGATAGGTAGGGCTCGCAATCAGCCCCAGCATTTT
CDR3: CASKIGRARNQPQHF

size: NA
D: TRBD1
V: TRBV19
J: TRBJ1-5
DNA: TGTGCCAGTAGTCGCCGGGACAGCCAGGCCAATCAGCCCCAGCATTTT
CDR3: CASSRRDSQANQPQHF

size: few
D: NA
V: TRBV7-9
J: TRBJ2-7
DNA: TGTGCCAGCAGCTACAGGGATTTTGGAAAGTACGAGCAGTACTTC
CDR3: CASSYRDFGKYEQYF

size: NA
D: NA
V: TRBV18
J: TRBJ1-5
DNA: TGTGCCAGCTCCCTCGGGGGCGTAAGCAATCAGCCCCAGCATTTT
CDR3: CASSLGGVSNQPQHF

size: NA
D: NA
V: TRBV7-9
J: TRBJ2-5
DNA: TGTGCCAGCAGCTTCCCCGACAATACAGCCGGAATCGGGACCCAGTACTTC
CDR3: CASSFPDNTAGIGTQYF

size: NA
D: TRBD2
V: TRBV5-4
J: TRBJ2-1
DNA: TGTGCCAGCAGCTCTCCCCGGGGAGGGGCCTACAATGAGCAGTTCTTC
CDR3: CASSSPRGGAYNEQFF

size: NA
D: TRBD1
V: TRBV5-5
J: TRBJ2-7
DNA: TGTGCCAGCAGCCTCTTCTCCGGGACAGGGTCCTACGAGCAGTACTTC
CDR3: CASSLFSGTGSYEQYF

size: NA
D: NA
V: TRBV7-9
J: TRBJ1-4
DNA: TGTGCCAGCAGCGCCGCGAATGAAAAACTGTTTTTT
CDR3: CASSAANEKLFF

size: NA
D: TRBD1
V: TRBV6-1
J: TRBJ1-6
DNA: TGTGCCAGCACCCCCCGGGACAGGGGGCCGTTAACCCTCCACTTT
CDR3: CASTPRDRGPLTLHF

size: NA
D: TRBD1
V: TRBV28
J: TRBJ1-4
DNA: TGTGCCAGCAGTTGGGGACAGGGGTGGCGGGACTATGAAAAACTGTTTTTT
CDR3: CASSWGQGWRDYEKLFF

size: few
D: NA
V: TRBV15
J: TRBJ2-7
DNA: TGTGCCACCAGCAGAGATGCAGTCAGCTCCTACGAGCAGTACTTC
CDR3: CATSRDAVSSYEQYF

size: NA
D: TRBD2
V: TRBV5-6
J: TRBJ2-7
DNA: TGTGCCAGCAGCTGGGGAGGGAGCTCCTACGAGCAGTACTTC
CDR3: CASSWGGSSYEQYF

size: NA
D: NA
V: TRBV12-5
J: TRBJ2-2
DNA: TGTGCTAGTGGTCGGACACACACGAACACCGGGGAGCTGTTTTTT
CDR3: CASGRTHTNTGELFF

size: NA
D: TRBD1
V: TRBV7-9
J: TRBJ1-4
DNA: TGTGCCAGCAGCTTAGAAACAGGGGAAGGGGAAAAACTGTTTTTT
CDR3: CASSLETGEGEKLFF

size: NA
D: NA
V: TRBV14
J: TRBJ2-2
DNA: TGTGCCAGCAGCAAGACGACGGGCGGGGAGCTGTTTTTT
CDR3: CASSKTTGGELFF

size: few
D: NA
V: TRBV5-1
J: TRBJ1-2
DNA: TGCGCCAGCAGCCGGGAGGAGGACCAATATGGCTACACCTTC
CDR3: CASSREEDQYGYTF

size: NA
D: NA
V: TRBV5-1
J: TRBJ2-7
DNA: TGCGCCAGCAGCTTAGGGGAGTCAAGCTACGAGCAGTACTTC
CDR3: CASSLGESSYEQYF